This entry lists 5 T cell receptor beta chains sequenced from one sample in a study of regulatory T cells. Amplification used 52 TRBV primers and 13 TRBJ primers. Profiling relied on immunoSEQ multiplex PCR, and the TCRdb table lists in-frame clones only, not all of them. This table has 30,000 to 40,000 clones, 70% to 90% appearing once. Study observations and caveats: Hydrophobic residues at CDR3 positions 6 and 7 were enriched in conventional CD4+ T cells of CD3G-deficient patients.

Antigen specificity for these receptors is unknown. The sequenced sample consisted of conventional CD4+ T cells sorted from blood. Receptors were obtained from a person aged 18-35 years with CD3G deficiency.

This chain links TRBV6-1 with TRBJ2-1, with TRBD2 identical over 12 bases. The CDR3 runs 16 residues. Germline lookup yields CDR1 MNHNS and CDR2 SASEGT. V gave up 4 bases and J gave up 6 bases; unmatched junction bases: 7. This chain's CDR3 is CASSAASGRAGNEQFF. CDR3 bases: TGTGCCAGCAGTGCCGCTAGCGGGAGGGCCGGCAATGAGCAGTTCTTC.

The chain employs TRBV28 and TRBJ2-7, with D tentatively TRBD1 (6 bases). Between the trimmed V and J ends, which lost 2 bases and 7 bases, there was a span of 6 bases. Germline V gene data show CDR1 as MDHEN and CDR2 as SYDVKM. This CDR3 has 11 amino acids. DNA for the CDR3: TGTGCCAGCAGTTTAACAGGGGAGCAGTACTTC. Translated, it gives CASSLTGEQYF.

The chain is built from TRBV6-1 and TRBJ2-7; D is unresolved. Trimming pared 5 bases from V and 6 bases from J, leaving 11 bases between. Per germline, CDR1 MNHNS and CDR2 SASEGT. This CDR3 region has 12 residues. The CDR3 DNA reads as TGTGCCAGCAGTCCCCATGGTGGCGAGCAGTACTTC. Translated: CASSPHGGEQYF.

This rearrangement joins TRBV6-1 to TRBJ2-3, with 9 nucleotides matching TRBD1. V was pared by 8 bases and J by 3 bases, with 6 bases of the junction left unmatched. This CDR3 contains 14 residues. Germline V CDR1 and CDR2: MNHNS, SASEGT. The DNA of the CDR3 is TGTGCCAGCTCGGCGGGACAGGGTACAGATACGCAGTATTTT. It encodes CASSAGQGTDTQYF.

The chain couples TRBV18 to TRBJ2-7, with D hard to call. Trimming stripped 1 base from V and 6 bases from J, with 10 bases between. This CDR3 is built from 13 residues. Germline V gene data show CDR1 as KGHSH and CDR2 as LQKENI. As DNA, the CDR3 is TGTGCCAGCTCACCACAGCCAGTGGGCGAGCAGTACTTC. Amino acid sequence: CASSPQPVGEQYF. The variable domain in full, completed from reference TRBV18 and TRBJ2-7, reads NAGVMQNPRHLVRRRGQEARLRCSPMKGHSHVYWYRQLPEEGLKFMVYLQKENIIDESGMPKERFSAEFPKEGPSILRIQQVVRGDSAAYFCASSPQPVGEQYFGPGTRLTVT.